This T cell receptor (beta chain) was found in a study of cytomegalovirus exposure and HLA in healthy donors. As to this clone: The antigen remains undetermined.

In the PCR, 60 Vbeta and 13 Jbeta primers were used. Measured with immunoSEQ multiplex PCR; TCRdb has only the in-frame clones, and not every one. The repertoire has some 140,000 clones, around 80% of them found once; the top ten carry 1% to 1.5%. Study conclusions and caveats: A later analysis linked a missense DCLRE1C variant to TCR beta V- and J-gene trimming.

After removal of 5 bases from V and 7 bases from J, the junction contained 3 bases not matched to a gene. This CDR3 has 14 amino acids. The germline V gene encodes CDR1 MDHEN and CDR2 SYDVKM. The sample comprised PBMCs. This TCR was recovered from a male donor in good health and CMV-seropositive. The chain links TRBV28 to TRBJ2-1; TRBD2 matches 12 bases. CDR3 residues: CASSTTSGSNEQFF. For the CDR3, the DNA is TGTGCCAGCAGTACGACTAGCGGGAGTAATGAGCAGTTCTTC.